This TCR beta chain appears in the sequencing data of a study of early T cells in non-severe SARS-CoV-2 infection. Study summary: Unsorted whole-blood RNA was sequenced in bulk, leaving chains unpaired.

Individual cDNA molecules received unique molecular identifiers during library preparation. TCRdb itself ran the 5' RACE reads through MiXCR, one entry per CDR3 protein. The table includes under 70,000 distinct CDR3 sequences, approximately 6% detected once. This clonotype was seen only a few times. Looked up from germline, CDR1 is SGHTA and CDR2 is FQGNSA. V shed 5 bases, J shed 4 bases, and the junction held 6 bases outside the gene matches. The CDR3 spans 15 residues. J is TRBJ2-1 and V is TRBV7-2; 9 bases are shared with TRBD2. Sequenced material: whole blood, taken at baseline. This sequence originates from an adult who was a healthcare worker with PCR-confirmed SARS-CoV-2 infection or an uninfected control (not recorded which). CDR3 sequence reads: CASSVISGSYNEQFF. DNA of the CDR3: TGTGCCAGCAGCGTCATTAGCGGGAGTTACAATGAGCAGTTCTTC.